The 11 T cell receptor beta chains reported below all come from one sample, sequenced in a study of blood T cell repertoires in COVID-19. Some clones are missing from TCRdb's copy, which holds only in-frame ones; the method was immunoSEQ multiplex PCR. Seen here are about 230,000 clones, roughly nine tenths observed once, and the top ten hold approximately 2.8%. What was sequenced was PBMCs or T cells enriched from blood (not recorded which). Every receptor here comes from a woman aged 45-59 years in a cohort exposed to, infected with or recovered from COVID-19 (not recorded which).

This clone is a singleton in its sample. The rearrangement links TRBV5-4 to TRBJ1-1; TRBD1 matches 7 bases. V gave up 4 bases and J gave up 4 bases; unmatched junction bases: 4. The V gene's germline CDR1 is SGHNT and CDR2 YYREEE (reference sequence). This CDR3 contains 13 residues. The DNA of the CDR3 is TGTGCCAGCAGCCCGTGGACAGGCACTGAAGCTTTCTTT. The encoded protein is CASSPWTGTEAFF.

The chain links TRBV29-1 to TRBJ2-6, with a tentative D call TRBD1 (5 bases). This CDR3 spans 16 amino acids. V lost 1 base and J lost 0, with 10 bases in between. Germline V gene lookup returns CDR1 SQVTM and CDR2 ANQGSEA. DNA of the CDR3: TGCAGCGTTGAAGGGGCAGGGTTCTCTGGGGCCAACGTCCTGACTTTC. Translation gives CSVEGAGFSGANVLTF.

This chain links TRBV9 with TRBJ1-4; no reliable D call. Germline V CDR1 and CDR2: SGDLS, YYNGEE. This CDR3 is 14 amino acids long. Trimming took off 0 bases at V and 8 bases at J, with 11 bases between the two ends. The DNA of the CDR3 is TGTGCCAGCAGCGTAGATTGGGTTAGCGAAAAACTGTTTTTT. Translating gives CASSVDWVSEKLFF.

This clone was detected once. This chain joins TRBV19 and TRBJ1-3, with TRBD1 matching over 8 bases. Trimming at V came to 5 bases and at J to 0 bases, leaving 3 bases not matched to a gene. Germline V lookup: CDR1 LNHDA, CDR2 SQIVND (reference sequence). The CDR3 is 15 amino acids. The CDR3, as DNA: TGTGCCAGTAGTTGGACAGGGAACTCTGGAAACACCATATATTTT. Encoded protein: CASSWTGNSGNTIYF. Drawing the rest from reference TRBV19 and TRBJ1-3, the complete variable domain is DGGITQSPKYLFRKEGQNVTLSCEQNLNHDAMYWYRQDPGQGLRLIYYSQIVNDFQKGDIAEGYSVSREKKESFPLTVTSAQKNPTAFYLCASSWTGNSGNTIYFGEGSWLTVV.

The CDR3 loop reads CASSPGQFEAFF. In nucleotides, the CDR3 is TGTGCCAGCTCACCCGGTCAATTTGAAGCTTTCTTT. This rearrangement joins TRBV18 to TRBJ1-1; D ambiguous. Trimming removed 3 bases from V and 7 bases from J, with 9 bases in between. Germline V gives CDR1 KGHSH, CDR2 LQKENI. The CDR3 runs 12 residues.

The chain recombines TRBV15 with TRBJ2-3; 10 bases are shared with TRBD2. V trimming: 4 bases; J trimming: 0 bases; junction bases outside the gene matches: 7. There are 17 residues in the CDR3. Germline V gene data show CDR1 as LNHNV and CDR2 as YYDKDF (reference sequence). The CDR3 loop reads CATSTPKTSGSTDTQYF. CDR3 DNA: TGTGCCACCAGCACTCCGAAGACTAGCGGGAGCACAGATACGCAGTATTTT.

V usage is TRBV27 and J usage is TRBJ1-2; possibly TRBD1 for D (6 bases). The germline V gene has CDR1 MNHEY and CDR2 SMNVEV (reference sequence). The CDR3 spans 17 residues. The germline V and J ends were trimmed by 3 bases and 0 bases, with 17 bases remaining between them. The DNA for the CDR3 is TGTGCCAGCAGTTTGAAGGCAGGGGCTAGTGCTAACTATGGCTACACCTTC. Amino acids: CASSLKAGASANYGYTF.

The chain joins TRBV6-4 to TRBJ2-3; 9 bases fit TRBD1. Trimming cost V 6 bases and J 7 bases; bases outside gene matches: 8. Germline-derived CDR1 and CDR2 are MRHNA and SNTAGT. CDR3 length: 14 amino acids. DNA of the CDR3: TGTGCCAGCAGACCGGGACAGGGACCAAATACGCAGTATTTT. Translation gives CASRPGQGPNTQYF.

J is TRBJ2-1 and V is TRBV30; D may be TRBD2 (5 bases). The germline V and J ends were trimmed by 0 bases and 13 bases, with 16 bases remaining between them. Germline-derived CDR1 and CDR2 are GTSNPN and SVGIG (reference sequence). This CDR3 comprises 13 residues. CDR3 nucleotides: TGTGCCTGGAGTGTTGGGAGCTGGGTCCCCCAGTTCTTC. It translates to CAWSVGSWVPQFF.

CDR3 residues: CASSLKGADTQYF. CDR3 DNA sequence: TGTGCCAGCAGCTTGAAGGGAGCAGATACGCAGTATTTT. V is TRBV5-8 and J is TRBJ2-3; possible D gene TRBD2, 5 bases. V dropped 1 base and J dropped 4 bases, with 7 bases sitting between them. The CDR3 contains 13 residues. Germline assignment: CDR1 SGHTS and CDR2 YDEGEE.

The rearrangement joins TRBV28 to TRBJ2-7, with a possible D match to TRBD1 (6 bases). CDR1 is MDHEN and CDR2 is SYDVKM in the germline V gene. V lost 5 bases and J 4 bases, leaving 18 bases between the germline ends. The CDR3 is 15 residues long. The CDR3 loop reads CASSGAPGHPYEQYF. In DNA, the CDR3 is TGTGCCAGCAGTGGAGCCCCGGGACACCCTTACGAGCAGTACTTC.